The 13 T cell receptor beta chains presented below share a single source sample, sequenced in a study of early T cells in non-severe SARS-CoV-2 infection (dated by TCRdb to the early 2020s). Receptor libraries were prepared by 5' RACE. The sequencing machine was a NextSeq 500. TCRdb redid the processing of the public reads, applying fastp at Q25 and MiXCR, and retained in-frame beta chains. Records with the same CDR3 protein are collapsed into one entry carrying the most frequent genes and DNA. The sample yields approximately 69,000 distinct CDR3 sequences; roughly 12% were counted once. The ten largest clones add up to approximately 2.6% of the sample. Specimen: whole blood, collected at baseline. The receptors originated from an adult who was a healthcare worker with PCR-confirmed SARS-CoV-2 infection or an uninfected control (not recorded which).

This clonotype was detected ten times or more. The gene calls are TRBV7-9 and TRBJ1-4; D possibly corresponds to TRBD1 (5 bases). CDR3 length: 15 amino acids. Germline values: CDR1 SEHNR, CDR2 FQNEAQ (reference sequence). V was trimmed by 3 bases and J by 2 bases, leaving 10 bases between them. CDR3 protein: CASSFPRGTNEKLFF. Here the CDR3 DNA reads TGTGCCAGCAGCTTCCCCCGGGGCACTAATGAAAAACTGTTTTTT.

The sample holds a few counts of this clonotype. The chain combines TRBV6-6 with TRBJ2-6; 8 bases fit TRBD1. This CDR3 spans 19 amino acids. The V and J ends lost 4 bases and 1 base, in that order; junction bases with no gene match: 12. Germline V gene sequence: CDR1 MNHNY, CDR2 SVGAGI (reference sequence). The CDR3 loop reads CASSSPPGTGPSGANVLTF. CDR3 sequence (DNA): TGTGCCAGCAGTTCCCCGCCGGGGACAGGACCGTCTGGGGCCAACGTCCTGACTTTC.

This clonotype was detected many times. The J gene is TRBJ1-5, the V gene TRBV28; TRBD1 might be the D (6 bases). Germline CDR1 MDHEN, CDR2 SYDVKM. This CDR3 is 14 amino acids long. Trimming left V 6 bases short and J 0 bases short, with 9 bases between. CDR3 protein: CASSWTASNQPQHF. The CDR3 DNA reads TGTGCCAGCAGCTGGACAGCTAGCAATCAGCCCCAGCATTTT.

This clonotype occurred many times. The CDR3 region is CASSLTDQPQHF. The CDR3 nucleotides read TGTGCCAGCAGCTTAACGGATCAGCCCCAGCATTTT. V usage is TRBV7-9 and J usage is TRBJ1-5; the D is unclear. The CDR3 covers 12 residues. Trimming took off 2 bases at V and 5 bases at J, with 4 bases between the two ends. Germline V gene data show CDR1 as SEHNR and CDR2 as FQNEAQ (reference sequence).

This chain joins TRBV18 and TRBJ2-1, with 7 bases aligning to TRBD1. From germline, CDR1 is KGHSH and CDR2 LQKENI. Unmatched junction bases numbered 0, after V lost 2 bases and J lost 2 bases. There are 14 residues in the CDR3. The CDR3 bases are TGTGCCAGCTCACCAGGACAGGCCTACAATGAGCAGTTCTTC. The encoded protein is CASSPGQAYNEQFF. Complete variable domain (other parts from reference TRBV18 and TRBJ2-1): NAGVMQNPRHLVRRRGQEARLRCSPMKGHSHVYWYRQLPEEGLKFMVYLQKENIIDESGMPKERFSAEFPKEGPSILRIQQVVRGDSAAYFCASSPGQAYNEQFFGPGTRLTVL.

This clonotype was seen only a few times. V gene TRBV5-1 combines with J gene TRBJ2-7, with 9 bases lining up with TRBD1. V dropped 0 bases and J dropped 3; count of bases not matched to a gene: 7. There are 16 residues in the CDR3. CDR1 and CDR2 (germline): SGHRS, YFSETQ. CDR3 residues: CASSLASGTGSYEQYF. The CDR3 DNA follows: TGCGCCAGCAGCTTGGCTTCCGGGACAGGGAGCTACGAGCAGTACTTC.

The rearrangement uses TRBV12-3 or TRBV12-4 and TRBJ2-2; 10 bases align to TRBD2. V lost 0 bases, J lost 1 base, and 2 bases stayed unmatched. This CDR3 is 17 amino acids long. CDR3 sequence: CASSLAGTSENTGELFF. Here the CDR3 DNA reads TGTGCCAGCAGTTTAGCCGGGACTAGCGAGAACACCGGGGAGCTGTTTTTT.

The V and J genes are TRBV12-3 or TRBV12-4 and TRBJ1-1; no clear D gene. V was pared by 5 bases and J by 5 bases, with 12 bases between. The CDR3 runs 13 residues. The CDR3 bases are TGTGCCAGCAGTAATACCGGGAAAACTGAAGCTTTCTTT. The encoded protein is CASSNTGKTEAFF.

A few counts support this clonotype. The J gene is TRBJ1-2, the V gene TRBV12-3 or TRBV12-4; 10 positions match TRBD1. There are 13 residues in the CDR3. V lost 6 bases, J lost 3 bases, and 1 base stayed unmatched. The DNA of the CDR3 is TGTGCCAGCAGCGGACAGGGGGACTATGGCTACACCTTC. This translates into CASSGQGDYGYTF.

The V gene is TRBV2, the J gene TRBJ2-1; D remains ambiguous. Per germline, CDR1 SNHLY and CDR2 FYNNEI. The CDR3 length is 15 residues. V lost 3 bases to trimming and J lost 4 bases, with 13 bases between them. CDR3 coding DNA: TGTGCCAGCAGTGATAGCACACACCTTTACAATGAGCAGTTCTTC. This gives the protein CASSDSTHLYNEQFF.

In this sample, this clonotype turned up many times. The CDR3 region is CASSWSTDTQYF. CDR3 nucleotides: TGTGCCAGCAGTTGGAGCACAGATACGCAGTATTTT. The chain joins TRBV28 to TRBJ2-3; D unclear. Per germline, CDR1 MDHEN and CDR2 SYDVKM. V was cut by 4 bases and J by 0 bases, with 2 bases left in between. The CDR3 sequence is 12 residues long.

This chain uses TRBV7-2 with TRBJ2-1, with unresolved D. The V and J ends lost 5 bases and 12 bases respectively, with 14 bases between them. The CDR3 runs to 12 residues. Germline V gene lookup returns CDR1 SGHTA and CDR2 FQGNSA. The CDR3 DNA reads as TGTGCCAGCAGCCAATGGGCAATGGTGCAGTTCTTC. It encodes CASSQWAMVQFF.

This clonotype was recorded a few times. The chain joins TRBV9 to TRBJ1-4; possibly TRBD1 for D (6 bases). Trimming cost V 4 bases and J 5 bases, with 12 bases left between them. Germline lookup yields CDR1 SGDLS and CDR2 YYNGEE. The CDR3 is 14 amino acids. The CDR3 nucleotides are TGTGCCAGCAGCCCCGGTGGGGGCAATGAAAAACTGTTTTTT. Translated: CASSPGGGNEKLFF.